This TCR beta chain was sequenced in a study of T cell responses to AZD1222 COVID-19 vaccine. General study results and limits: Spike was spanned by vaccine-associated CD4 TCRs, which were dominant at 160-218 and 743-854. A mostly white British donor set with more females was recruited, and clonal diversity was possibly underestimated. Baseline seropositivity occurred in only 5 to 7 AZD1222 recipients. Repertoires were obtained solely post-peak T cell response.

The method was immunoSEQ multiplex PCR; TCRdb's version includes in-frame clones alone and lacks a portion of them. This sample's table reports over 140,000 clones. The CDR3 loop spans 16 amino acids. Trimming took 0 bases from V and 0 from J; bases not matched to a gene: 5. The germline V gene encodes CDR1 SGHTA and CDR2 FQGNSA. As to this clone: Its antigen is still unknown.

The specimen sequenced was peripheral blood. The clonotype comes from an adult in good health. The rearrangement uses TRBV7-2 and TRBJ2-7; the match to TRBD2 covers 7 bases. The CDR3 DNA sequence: TGTGCCAGCAGCTTAGCCGGCGGGAGCAGCTCCTACGAGCAGTACTTC. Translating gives CASSLAGGSSSYEQYF.